This T cell receptor beta chain was sequenced in a study of T cell responses to AZD1222 COVID-19 vaccine. The table came from immunoSEQ multiplex PCR; TCRdb's copy has only in-frame clones and leaves some out. The sample comprises roughly 200,000 clones, around 93% of which are singletons, and about 1% rests with the top ten. This clone was seen once. The V end was cut by 11 bases, the J end by 0 bases, with 11 bases between. This CDR3 region has 13 residues. The germline V gene has CDR1 MNHNY and CDR2 SVGAGI (reference sequence). The sequenced sample was peripheral blood, obtained 28 days after the second dose of the MenACWY control vaccine. The source of this sequence is an adult who received the MenACWY meningococcal vaccine as a control. The chain is built from TRBV6-6 and TRBJ1-5; D possibly corresponds to TRBD1 (6 bases). The CDR3 coding sequence is TGTGCCTCAACAGGGAATAGCAATCAGCCCCAGCATTTT. It encodes CASTGNSNQPQHF.